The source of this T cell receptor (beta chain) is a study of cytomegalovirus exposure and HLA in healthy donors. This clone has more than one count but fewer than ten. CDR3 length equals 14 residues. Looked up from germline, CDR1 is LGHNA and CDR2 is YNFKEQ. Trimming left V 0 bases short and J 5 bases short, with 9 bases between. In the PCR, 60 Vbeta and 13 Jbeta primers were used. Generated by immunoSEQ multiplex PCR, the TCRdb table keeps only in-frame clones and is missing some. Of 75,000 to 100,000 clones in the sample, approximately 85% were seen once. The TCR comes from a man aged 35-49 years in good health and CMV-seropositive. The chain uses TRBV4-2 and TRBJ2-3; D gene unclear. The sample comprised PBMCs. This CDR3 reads CASSQDRGRDTQYF. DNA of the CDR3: TGTGCCAGCAGCCAAGATCGAGGAAGAGATACGCAGTATTTT.